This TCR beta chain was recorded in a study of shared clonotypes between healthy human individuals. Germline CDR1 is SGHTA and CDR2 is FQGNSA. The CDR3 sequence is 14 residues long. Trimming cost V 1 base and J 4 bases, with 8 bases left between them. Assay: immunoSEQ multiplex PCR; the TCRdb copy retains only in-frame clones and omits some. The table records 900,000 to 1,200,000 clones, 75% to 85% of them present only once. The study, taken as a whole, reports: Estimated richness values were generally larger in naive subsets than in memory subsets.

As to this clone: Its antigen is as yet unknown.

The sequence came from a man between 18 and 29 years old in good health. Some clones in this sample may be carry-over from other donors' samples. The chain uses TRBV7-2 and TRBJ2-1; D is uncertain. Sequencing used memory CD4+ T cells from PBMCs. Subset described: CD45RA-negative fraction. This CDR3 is CASSLVFSYNEQFF. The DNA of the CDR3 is TGTGCCAGCAGCTTAGTATTCAGTTACAATGAGCAGTTCTTC.